This T cell receptor (beta chain) was identified during a study of blood T cell repertoires in COVID-19 (dated by TCRdb to 2020 to 2021). Some background on the complete study: Collaborator samples came from the United States, Italy and Spain and covered acute and convalescent phases of COVID-19. The material from the prospective study consisted of cDNA or gDNA derived from T cells, B-cell-depleted T cells, or PBMCs. The dataset comprised deeply sampled blood TCRbeta repertoires from subjects exposed to, actively infected with, or recovered from COVID-19. The repertoires were released in a freely available public database meant as a resource for research on the immune response to SARS-CoV-2. Samples were obtained from the ongoing ImmuneRACE study (first 160 participants) and from 1,254 subjects provided by 6 global collaborators. Sample metadata almost always included a de-identified subject ID, COVID-19 status, age in years and sex. Where available, HLA class I and class II types were taken from metadata supplied by the sample provider and were not determined by assay-based typing. Beyond this particular receptor, the publication reports: How much clinical and demographic metadata was included differed by source and by participant, and the metadata was provided uncurated.

TCRbeta CDR3 regions were amplified from genomic DNA using the immunoSEQ Assay, a bias-controlled multiplex PCR. Under the source paper's analysis protocol: The number of nucleated cells in each sample was estimated by amplification of reference gene primers within the assay. To quantify the absolute abundance of each unique TCRbeta CDR3 rearrangement, sequence reads were collapsed and filtered. For each sample, productive Simpson clonality was calculated by taking the square root of Simpson's diversity index across productive rearrangements. This immuneACCESS table, as held by TCRdb, lists in-frame sequences with V and J called but not all clones. Of the missing ones, under half trace to an unresolved V gene in checked studies; the others have no known cause. That table furnishes V, J and clone size, whereas the DNA furnished D and trimming. Across this sample there are around 130,000 clones, with about 80% seen only once. The ten biggest clones cover about a sixth of the sample.

Note on this clone: Its recognized antigen is unknown. One base away there is no much larger clone; base qualities are not given.

Each collaborating institution followed its own protocols to collect whole blood in K2EDTA tubes. Collaborator samples were shipped for TCRbeta analysis as frozen whole blood, isolated PBMCs, or DNA extracted from either sample type. CDR1 is given as LGHDT and CDR2 as YNNKEL, both from the germline V gene (reference sequence). Trimming accounts for 3 bases at V and 10 bases at J, while the number of junction bases matched to no gene is 4. Spanning cysteine to phenylalanine, the CDR3 consists of 12 amino acids. Just CDR3 DNA is preserved here, 36 bases in frame from base 1. The sequence was obtained from a woman aged 45-59 years with acute or convalescent COVID-19. This sequence uses TRBV3-1 (or the pseudogene TRBV3-2) and TRBJ1-2; 8 nucleotides in the junction match TRBD1. The sample was peripheral blood. The nucleotide sequence is given as TGTGCCAGCAGCCAGGTACAGGGGGACTACACCTTC. The encoded protein is CASSQVQGDYTF.